This TCR beta chain was profiled in a study of blood T cell repertoires in COVID-19. Study-wide context: Collection of acute and convalescent COVID-19 samples took place in the United States, Italy and Spain. Nucleic acid was either cDNA or gDNA, and it came from T cells, B-cell-depleted T cells, or PBMCs.

V was shortened by 5 bases and J by 0 bases, with 14 bases between the two germline ends. The CDR3 loop spans 16 amino acids. Germline CDR1 and CDR2: SEHNR and FQNEAQ (reference sequence). Per the original data handling: Amplifying reference gene primers gave estimates of nucleated cell counts. The method was immunoSEQ multiplex PCR; TCRdb's version includes in-frame clones alone and lacks a portion of them. V and J calls and clone size are as listed in that table; D and trimming were resolved from the DNA. Among about 240,000 clones listed, 82% were seen once. The sample consisted of peripheral blood. This sequence originates from a woman aged 60 to 75 with active or convalescent COVID-19. This chain joins TRBV7-9 and TRBJ2-1; the D is unclear. The CDR3: CASSQIDFFSYNEQFF. Written as DNA, the CDR3 is TGTGCCAGCAGCCAGATAGACTTCTTCTCCTACAATGAGCAGTTCTTC.